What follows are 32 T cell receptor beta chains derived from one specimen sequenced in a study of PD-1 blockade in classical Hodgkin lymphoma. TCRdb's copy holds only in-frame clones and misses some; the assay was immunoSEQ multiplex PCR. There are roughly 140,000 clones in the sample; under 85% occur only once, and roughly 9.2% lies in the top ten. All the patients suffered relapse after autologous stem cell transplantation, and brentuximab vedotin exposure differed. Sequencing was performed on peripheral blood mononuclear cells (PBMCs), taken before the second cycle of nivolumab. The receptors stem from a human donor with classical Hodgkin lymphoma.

This chain's CDR3 is CASSQTGKANTIYF. In DNA, the CDR3 is TGTGCCAGCAGCCAGACGGGCAAAGCAAACACCATATATTTT. The chain has TRBV11-1 and TRBJ1-3; D call uncertain. Trimming stripped 5 bases from V and 6 bases from J, with 14 bases between. The CDR3 is 14 amino acids. Germline CDR1 is SGHAT and CDR2 is FQDESV (reference sequence).

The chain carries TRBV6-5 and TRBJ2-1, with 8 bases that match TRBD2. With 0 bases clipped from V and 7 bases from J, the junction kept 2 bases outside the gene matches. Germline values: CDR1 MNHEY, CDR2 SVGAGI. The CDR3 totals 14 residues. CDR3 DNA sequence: TGTGCCAGCAGTTACTCGGCTAGCGGGAATGAGCAGTTCTTC. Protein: CASSYSASGNEQFF.

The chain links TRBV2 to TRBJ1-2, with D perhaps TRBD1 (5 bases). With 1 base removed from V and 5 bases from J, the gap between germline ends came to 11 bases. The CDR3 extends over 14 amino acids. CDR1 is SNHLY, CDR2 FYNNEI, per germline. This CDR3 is CASSEDQGGYGYTF. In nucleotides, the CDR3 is TGTGCCAGCAGTGAAGACCAGGGTGGATATGGCTACACCTTC.

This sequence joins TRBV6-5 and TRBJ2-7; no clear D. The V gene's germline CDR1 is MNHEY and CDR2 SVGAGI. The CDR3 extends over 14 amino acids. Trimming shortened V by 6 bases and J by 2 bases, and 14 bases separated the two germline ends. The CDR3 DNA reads TGTGCCAGCAGCCCGCGTTTCGGGCCCTACGAGCAGTACTTC. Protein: CASSPRFGPYEQYF.

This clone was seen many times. CDR3 bases: TGTGCCAGCAGAAGTAGGGCAGATACGCAGTATTTT. Amino acids: CASRSRADTQYF. The chain uses TRBV27 and TRBJ2-3; no definite D call. CDR1 is MNHEY, CDR2 SMNVEV, per germline (reference sequence). The CDR3 runs to 12 residues. Between the trimmed V and J ends, which lost 6 bases and 4 bases, there was a span of 8 bases.

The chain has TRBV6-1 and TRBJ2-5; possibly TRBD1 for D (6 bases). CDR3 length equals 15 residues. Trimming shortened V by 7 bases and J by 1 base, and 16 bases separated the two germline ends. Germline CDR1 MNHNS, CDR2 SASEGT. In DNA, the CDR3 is TGTGCCAGCACTAGACAGGAGATGGCCCAAGAGACCCAGTACTTC. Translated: CASTRQEMAQETQYF.

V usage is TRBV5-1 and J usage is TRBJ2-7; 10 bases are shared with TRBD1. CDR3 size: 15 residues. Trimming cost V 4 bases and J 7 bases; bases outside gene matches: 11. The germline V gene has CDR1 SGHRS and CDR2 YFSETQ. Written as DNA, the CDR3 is TGCGCCAGCAGCCCCGCCGGGACAGGGGCGGGAGAGCAGTACTTC. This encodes CASSPAGTGAGEQYF.

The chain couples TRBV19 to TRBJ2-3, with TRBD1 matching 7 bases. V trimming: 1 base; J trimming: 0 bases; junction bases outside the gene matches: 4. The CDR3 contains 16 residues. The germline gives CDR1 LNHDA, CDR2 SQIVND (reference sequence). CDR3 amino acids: CASSIAGTVSTDTQYF. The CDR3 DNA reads TGTGCCAGTAGTATAGCGGGGACAGTTAGCACAGATACGCAGTATTTT.

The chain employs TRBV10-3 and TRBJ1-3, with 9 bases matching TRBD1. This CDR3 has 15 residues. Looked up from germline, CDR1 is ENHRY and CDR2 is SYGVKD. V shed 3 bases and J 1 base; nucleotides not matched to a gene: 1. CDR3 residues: CAISDDRGSGNTIYF. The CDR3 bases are TGTGCCATCAGTGACGACAGGGGGTCTGGAAACACCATATATTTT.

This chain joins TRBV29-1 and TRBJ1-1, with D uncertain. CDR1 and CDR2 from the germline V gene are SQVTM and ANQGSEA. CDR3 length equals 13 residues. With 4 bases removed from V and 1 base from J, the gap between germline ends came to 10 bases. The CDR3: CSVVKGENTEAFF. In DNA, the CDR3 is TGCAGCGTTGTAAAGGGTGAGAACACTGAAGCTTTCTTT.

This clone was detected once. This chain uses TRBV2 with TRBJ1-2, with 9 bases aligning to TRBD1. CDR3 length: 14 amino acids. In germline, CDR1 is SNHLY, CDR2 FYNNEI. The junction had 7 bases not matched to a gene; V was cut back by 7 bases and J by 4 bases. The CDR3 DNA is TGTGCCAGCAAACTTACAGGGGGCCCCTATGGCTACACCTTC. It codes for CASKLTGGPYGYTF.

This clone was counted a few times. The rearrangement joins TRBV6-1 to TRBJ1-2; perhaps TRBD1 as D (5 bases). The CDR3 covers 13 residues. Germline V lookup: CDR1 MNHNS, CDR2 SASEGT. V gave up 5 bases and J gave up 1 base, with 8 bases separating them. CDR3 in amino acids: CASSLTVNYGYTF. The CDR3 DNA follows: TGTGCCAGCAGTTTGACAGTTAACTATGGCTACACCTTC.

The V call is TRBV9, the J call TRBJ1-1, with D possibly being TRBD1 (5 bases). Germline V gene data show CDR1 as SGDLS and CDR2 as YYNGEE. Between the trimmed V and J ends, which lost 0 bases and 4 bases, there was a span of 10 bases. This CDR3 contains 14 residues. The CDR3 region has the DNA TGTGCCAGCAGCGTAGGGCAGGGTGGCACTGAAGCTTTCTTT. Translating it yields CASSVGQGGTEAFF. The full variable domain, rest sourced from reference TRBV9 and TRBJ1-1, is DSGVTQTPKHLITATGQRVTLRCSPRSGDLSVYWYQQSLDQGLQFLIQYYNGEERAKGNILERFSAQQFPDLHSELNLSSLELGDSALYFCASSVGQGGTEAFFGQGTRLTVV.

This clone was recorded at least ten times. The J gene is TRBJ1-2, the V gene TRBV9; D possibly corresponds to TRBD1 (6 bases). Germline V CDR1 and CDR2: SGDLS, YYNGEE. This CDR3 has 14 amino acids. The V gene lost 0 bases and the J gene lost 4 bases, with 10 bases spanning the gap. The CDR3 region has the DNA TGTGCCAGCAGCGTAGGAACAGGGACCTATGGCTACACCTTC. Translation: CASSVGTGTYGYTF.

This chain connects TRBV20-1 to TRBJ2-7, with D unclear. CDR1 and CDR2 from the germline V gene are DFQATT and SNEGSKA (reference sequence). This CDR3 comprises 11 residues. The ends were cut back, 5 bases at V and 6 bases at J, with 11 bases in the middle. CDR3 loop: CSASGQVEQYF. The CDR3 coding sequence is TGCAGTGCTTCCGGCCAGGTCGAGCAGTACTTC.

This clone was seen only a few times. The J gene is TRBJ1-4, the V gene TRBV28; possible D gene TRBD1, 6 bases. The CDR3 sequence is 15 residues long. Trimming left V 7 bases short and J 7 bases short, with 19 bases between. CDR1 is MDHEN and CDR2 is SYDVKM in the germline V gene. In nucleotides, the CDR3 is TGTGCCAGCACCCTTGGGACATACCTAGGTGAAAAACTGTTTTTT. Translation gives CASTLGTYLGEKLFF.

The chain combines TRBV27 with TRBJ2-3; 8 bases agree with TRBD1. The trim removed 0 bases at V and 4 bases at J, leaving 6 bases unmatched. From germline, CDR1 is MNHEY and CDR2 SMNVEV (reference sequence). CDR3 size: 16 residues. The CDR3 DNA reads TGTGCCAGCAGTTTATCTCCCGACAGGGGCGCAGATACGCAGTATTTT. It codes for CASSLSPDRGADTQYF.

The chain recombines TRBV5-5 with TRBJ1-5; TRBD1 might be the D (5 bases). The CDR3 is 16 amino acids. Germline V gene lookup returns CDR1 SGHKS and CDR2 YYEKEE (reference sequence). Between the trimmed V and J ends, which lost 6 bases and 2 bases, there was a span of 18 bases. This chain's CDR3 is CASTLSGPRGNQPQHF. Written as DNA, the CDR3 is TGTGCCAGCACTCTCTCGGGACCCCGGGGCAATCAGCCCCAGCATTTT.

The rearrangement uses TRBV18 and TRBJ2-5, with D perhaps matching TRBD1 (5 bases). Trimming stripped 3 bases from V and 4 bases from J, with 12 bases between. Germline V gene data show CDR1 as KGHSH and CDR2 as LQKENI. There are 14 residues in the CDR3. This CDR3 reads CASSPRVSGETQYF. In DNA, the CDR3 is TGTGCCAGCTCACCCAGGGTCTCCGGAGAGACCCAGTACTTC.

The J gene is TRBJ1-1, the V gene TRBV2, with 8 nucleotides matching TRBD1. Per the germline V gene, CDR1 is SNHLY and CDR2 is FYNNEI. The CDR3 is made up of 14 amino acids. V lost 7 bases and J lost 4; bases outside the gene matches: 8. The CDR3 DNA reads TGTGCCAGCATGGACAGGGTCGGGGGCACTGAAGCTTTCTTT. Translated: CASMDRVGGTEAFF.

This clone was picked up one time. Here the CDR3 DNA reads TGTGCCAGCAGCACCCCCGGGACAGGGGCTAATGGCTACACCTTC. It translates to CASSTPGTGANGYTF. The chain links TRBV5-4 to TRBJ1-2; 10 nucleotides agree with TRBD1. The CDR3 contains 15 residues. Germline loops: CDR1 SGHNT, CDR2 YYREEE (reference sequence). The V and J ends lost 4 bases and 6 bases, in that order; junction bases with no gene match: 9.

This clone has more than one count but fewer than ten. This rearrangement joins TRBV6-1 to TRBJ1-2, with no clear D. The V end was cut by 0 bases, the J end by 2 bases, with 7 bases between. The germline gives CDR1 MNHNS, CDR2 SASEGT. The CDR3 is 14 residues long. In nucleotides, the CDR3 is TGTGCCAGCAGTGAAGCGTGGCAGAACTATGGCTACACCTTC. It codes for CASSEAWQNYGYTF.

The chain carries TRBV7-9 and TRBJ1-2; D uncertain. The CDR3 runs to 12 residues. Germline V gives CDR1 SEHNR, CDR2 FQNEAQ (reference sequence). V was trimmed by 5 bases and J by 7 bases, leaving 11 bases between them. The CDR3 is CASSPLWGGYTF. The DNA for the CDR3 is TGTGCCAGCAGCCCACTATGGGGTGGCTACACCTTC. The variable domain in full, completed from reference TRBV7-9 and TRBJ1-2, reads DTGVSQNPRHKITKRGQNVTFRCDPISEHNRLYWYRQTLGQGPEFLTYFQNEAQLEKSRLLSDRFSAERPKGSFSTLEIQRTEQGDSAMYLCASSPLWGGYTFGSGTRLTVV.

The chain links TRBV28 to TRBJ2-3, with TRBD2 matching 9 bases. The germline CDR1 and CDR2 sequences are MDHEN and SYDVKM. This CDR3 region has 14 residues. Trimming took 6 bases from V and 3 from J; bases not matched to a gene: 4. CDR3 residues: CASSLGLATDTQYF. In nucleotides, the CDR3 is TGTGCCAGCAGCCTCGGACTAGCGACAGATACGCAGTATTTT.

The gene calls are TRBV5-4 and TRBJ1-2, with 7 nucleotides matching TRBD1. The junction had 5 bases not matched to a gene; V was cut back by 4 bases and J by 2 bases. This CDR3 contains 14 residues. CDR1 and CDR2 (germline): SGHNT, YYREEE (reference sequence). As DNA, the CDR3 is TGTGCCAGCAGCCCCTCGGGACAGAACTATGGCTACACCTTC. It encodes CASSPSGQNYGYTF.

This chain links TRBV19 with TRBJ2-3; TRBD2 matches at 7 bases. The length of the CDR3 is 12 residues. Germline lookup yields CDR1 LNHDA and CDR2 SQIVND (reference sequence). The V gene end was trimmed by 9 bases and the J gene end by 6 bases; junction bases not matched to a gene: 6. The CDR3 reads CASSLAEDTQYF. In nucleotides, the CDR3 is TGTGCCAGCAGTCTAGCGGAGGATACGCAGTATTTT.

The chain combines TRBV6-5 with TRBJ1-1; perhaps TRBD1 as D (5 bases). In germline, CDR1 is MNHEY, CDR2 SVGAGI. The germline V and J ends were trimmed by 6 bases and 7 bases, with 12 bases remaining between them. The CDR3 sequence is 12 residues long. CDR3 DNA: TGTGCCAGCAGCCGAGGACAACATGAAGCTTTCTTT. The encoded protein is CASSRGQHEAFF.

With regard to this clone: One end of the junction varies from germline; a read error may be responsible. CDR3 region: CAISESAQNTEAFF. The CDR3 nucleotides are TGTGCCATCAGTGAGTCAGCACAGAACACTGAAGCTTTCTTT. The chain joins TRBV6-5 to TRBJ1-1; D is uncertain. Germline assignment: CDR1 MNHEY and CDR2 SVGAGI. This CDR3 is 14 amino acids long.

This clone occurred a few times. The CDR3 region is CASSHRDPSYEQYF. In DNA, the CDR3 is TGCGCCAGCAGCCACCGGGACCCCTCCTACGAGCAGTACTTC. The genes are TRBV5-1 and TRBJ2-7, with D perhaps TRBD1 or TRBD2 (5 bases each). Germline values: CDR1 SGHRS, CDR2 YFSETQ. Between the trimmed V and J ends, which lost 4 bases and 0 bases, there was a span of 11 bases. This CDR3 region has 14 residues. The whole variable domain, filled in from reference TRBV5-1 and TRBJ2-7, reads KAGVTQTPRYLIKTRGQQVTLSCSPISGHRSVSWYQQTPGQGLQFLFEYFSETQRNKGNFPGRFSGRQFSNSRSEMNVSTLELGDSALYLCASSHRDPSYEQYFGPGTRLTVT.

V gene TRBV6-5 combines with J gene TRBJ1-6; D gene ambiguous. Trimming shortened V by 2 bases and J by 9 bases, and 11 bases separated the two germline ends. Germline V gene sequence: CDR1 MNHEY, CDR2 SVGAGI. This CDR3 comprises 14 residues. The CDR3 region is CASSYVGGRSPLHF. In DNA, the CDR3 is TGTGCCAGCAGTTACGTGGGTGGTCGTTCACCCCTCCACTTT.

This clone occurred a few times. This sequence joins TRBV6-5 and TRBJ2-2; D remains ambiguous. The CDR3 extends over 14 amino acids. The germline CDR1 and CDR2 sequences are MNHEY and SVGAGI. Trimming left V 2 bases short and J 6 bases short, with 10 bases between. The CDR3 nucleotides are TGTGCCAGCAGTTACCTGATAGTTTCCGGGGAGCTGTTTTTT. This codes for CASSYLIVSGELFF.

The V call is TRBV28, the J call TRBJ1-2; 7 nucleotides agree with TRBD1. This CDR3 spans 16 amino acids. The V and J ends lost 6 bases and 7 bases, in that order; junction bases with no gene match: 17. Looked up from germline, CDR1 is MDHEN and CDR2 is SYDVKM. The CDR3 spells CASSFSGEGAMGGYTF. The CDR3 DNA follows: TGTGCCAGCAGCTTCAGCGGGGAGGGGGCTATGGGTGGCTACACCTTC.